Listed below are T cell receptor beta chains from one sample, sequenced in a study of OX40 agonist ivuxolimab in advanced cancers. Here immunoSEQ multiplex PCR was the method, and the copy in TCRdb shows in-frame clones only, minus some. The top ten clones hold around 21% of a sample with under 65,000 clones, around 85% of them seen once. The sample in question was CD4+ or CD8+ T cells sorted from blood, obtained in a trial of the OX40 agonist ivuxolimab. The receptors originated from an adult with an advanced solid tumor such as melanoma, head and neck, liver or kidney cancer. Each CDR3 is given with its conserved first and last residue. D genes are given only for firm matches. The size of a clone is reported for some rows only, either as once, few or many, or as a class for expanded clones.

CDR3 DNA: TGTGCCAGCAGCCAATTGGCGGGGCCAGAGAGAGATACGCAGTATTTT; CDR3 protein: CASSQLAGPERDTQYF; clone size: -; J gene: TRBJ2-3; D gene: -; V gene: TRBV14
CDR3 DNA: TGTGCCAGCAGTTCCGACAGGGGGCTGGATCAGCCCCAGCATTTT; CDR3 protein: CASSSDRGLDQPQHF; clone size: -; J gene: TRBJ1-5; D gene: TRBD1; V gene: TRBV6-6
CDR3 DNA: TGTGCCAGCAGCTCACAGGGGGCCACAGATACGCAGTATTTT; CDR3 protein: CASSSQGATDTQYF; clone size: -; J gene: TRBJ2-3; D gene: TRBD1; V gene: TRBV13
CDR3 DNA: TGTGCCAGCAGCTTGTGGTCAGGGGGCGATGAGCAGTTCTTC; CDR3 protein: CASSLWSGGDEQFF; clone size: -; J gene: TRBJ2-1; D gene: TRBD1; V gene: TRBV5-8
CDR3 DNA: TGTGCCAGCAGTGAAGGGGGTAATGAAAAACTGTTTTTT; CDR3 protein: CASSEGGNEKLFF; clone size: -; J gene: TRBJ1-4; D gene: -; V gene: TRBV25-1
CDR3 DNA: TGTGCCTGGAGTACCGGGTTATACGGGCAGTTCTTC; CDR3 protein: CAWSTGLYGQFF; clone size: -; J gene: TRBJ2-1; D gene: -; V gene: TRBV30
CDR3 DNA: TGTGCCAGCTGCCCGGACAGCTACAATCAGCCCCAGCATTTT; CDR3 protein: CASCPDSYNQPQHF; clone size: -; J gene: TRBJ1-5; D gene: -; V gene: TRBV2
CDR3 DNA: TGTGCCAGCAGCTACGGGACAGGGTTCAAAAACATTCAGTACTTC; CDR3 protein: CASSYGTGFKNIQYF; clone size: few; J gene: TRBJ2-4; D gene: TRBD1; V gene: TRBV7-2
CDR3 DNA: TGTGCCAGCAGATCTCCCCTTGGAAAGTCCTCTAGCACAGATACGCAGTATTTT; CDR3 protein: CASRSPLGKSSSTDTQYF; clone size: few; J gene: TRBJ2-3; D gene: -; V gene: TRBV28
CDR3 DNA: TGTGCCAGCAGCCTTTCAGGATTTTACAGCTCTGGAAACACCATATATTTT; CDR3 protein: CASSLSGFYSSGNTIYF; clone size: -; J gene: TRBJ1-3; D gene: -; V gene: TRBV9
CDR3 DNA: TGTGCCAGTAGGGTACAGGGGCTAGACACTGAAGCTTTCTTT; CDR3 protein: CASRVQGLDTEAFF; clone size: -; J gene: TRBJ1-1; D gene: TRBD1; V gene: TRBV19
CDR3 DNA: TGTGCCTGGAGTGAAGGGGCCTACAATGAGCAGTTCTTC; CDR3 protein: CAWSEGAYNEQFF; clone size: -; J gene: TRBJ2-1; D gene: -; V gene: TRBV30
CDR3 DNA: TGCAGTGCTACAGGGGGCGAGACCCAGTACTTC; CDR3 protein: CSATGGETQYF; clone size: -; J gene: TRBJ2-5; D gene: TRBD1; V gene: TRBV20-1
CDR3 DNA: TGTGCCAGCAGCGTTCGGACGGGATTCCAAGAGACCCAGTACTTC; CDR3 protein: CASSVRTGFQETQYF; clone size: -; J gene: TRBJ2-5; D gene: -; V gene: TRBV9
CDR3 DNA: TGTGCCAGCAGGGCGGGACAGGGGAACACCGGGGAGCTGTTTTTT; CDR3 protein: CASRAGQGNTGELFF; clone size: few; J gene: TRBJ2-2; D gene: TRBD1; V gene: TRBV2
CDR3 DNA: TGTGCCAGCAGCTTATCACGGGAGGCTGGAAACACCATATATTTT; CDR3 protein: CASSLSREAGNTIYF; clone size: many; J gene: TRBJ1-3; D gene: -; V gene: TRBV5-6
CDR3 DNA: TGTGCCAGCAGCTTAGCCGGGGGGGAAAGGGGCGGCTACACCTTC; CDR3 protein: CASSLAGGERGGYTF; clone size: -; J gene: TRBJ1-2; D gene: -; V gene: TRBV7-6
CDR3 DNA: TGTGCCAGCAGTTACTCTGCGGGACAAGGCTACACCTTC; CDR3 protein: CASSYSAGQGYTF; clone size: -; J gene: TRBJ1-2; D gene: -; V gene: TRBV6-5
CDR3 DNA: TGTGCCAGCAGTCCAGCGGGCCCCTACAATGAGCAGTTCTTC; CDR3 protein: CASSPAGPYNEQFF; clone size: few; J gene: TRBJ2-1; D gene: -; V gene: TRBV27
CDR3 DNA: TGTGCCAGCAGCTTAGATTCGCGGCAGGGGAACACTGAAGCTTTCTTT; CDR3 protein: CASSLDSRQGNTEAFF; clone size: -; J gene: TRBJ1-1; D gene: -; V gene: TRBV11-3
CDR3 DNA: TGCGCCAGCAGCCAAACCCTCCCGGGGACGTTACAAGAGACCCAGTACTTC; CDR3 protein: CASSQTLPGTLQETQYF; clone size: -; J gene: TRBJ2-5; D gene: -; V gene: TRBV4-3
CDR3 DNA: TGTGCCAGCAGCCCCCCTGGGGGGTTCTTCGGGGAAACGCAGTATTTT; CDR3 protein: CASSPPGGFFGETQYF; clone size: -; J gene: TRBJ2-3; D gene: -; V gene: TRBV7-9
CDR3 DNA: TGTGCCAGCTGGGGAGCCAAAAACATTCAGTACTTC; CDR3 protein: CASWGAKNIQYF; clone size: -; J gene: TRBJ2-4; D gene: -; V gene: TRBV6-6
CDR3 DNA: TGCGCCAGCAGCCAAGATTTCGTGGGTCCCACAGATACGCAGTATTTT; CDR3 protein: CASSQDFVGPTDTQYF; clone size: -; J gene: TRBJ2-3; D gene: -; V gene: TRBV4-3
CDR3 DNA: TGTGCCAGCAACCAGGGGTACCAAGAGACCCAGTACTTC; CDR3 protein: CASNQGYQETQYF; clone size: -; J gene: TRBJ2-5; D gene: -; V gene: TRBV13
CDR3 DNA: TGCGCCAGCAGCCAAGAGTACGGGAGAATCACAGATACGCAGTATTTT; CDR3 protein: CASSQEYGRITDTQYF; clone size: -; J gene: TRBJ2-3; D gene: -; V gene: TRBV4-3
CDR3 DNA: TGTGCCAGCAGCCAGCCGGGACAGGGGGACTACAATGAGCAGTTCTTC; CDR3 protein: CASSQPGQGDYNEQFF; clone size: -; J gene: TRBJ2-1; D gene: TRBD1; V gene: TRBV4-2
CDR3 DNA: TGCAGCGTCTCCAATGAGACAGGACTCGTCCTATCTGGAAACACCATATATTTT; CDR3 protein: CSVSNETGLVLSGNTIYF; clone size: -; J gene: TRBJ1-3; D gene: -; V gene: TRBV29-1
CDR3 DNA: TGTGCCAGCAGAGGGGAAACCAATCAGCCCCAGCATTTT; CDR3 protein: CASRGETNQPQHF; clone size: -; J gene: TRBJ1-5; D gene: -; V gene: TRBV6-1
CDR3 DNA: TGTGCCAGCAGCGGAGCGGTCTTAAACGTCGGGGAGCTGTTTTTT; CDR3 protein: CASSGAVLNVGELFF; clone size: -; J gene: TRBJ2-2; D gene: -; V gene: TRBV6-4
CDR3 DNA: TGTGCCAGCAGCGCCAGGGGGGAAGAGACCCAGTACTTC; CDR3 protein: CASSARGEETQYF; clone size: -; J gene: TRBJ2-5; D gene: -; V gene: TRBV5-4
CDR3 DNA: TGCGCCAGCAGCTTGCGTCCGGGACAGGGGGTCTCTAGCACAGATACGCAGTATTTT; CDR3 protein: CASSLRPGQGVSSTDTQYF; clone size: few; J gene: TRBJ2-3; D gene: TRBD1; V gene: TRBV5-1
CDR3 DNA: TGTGCCAGTAGTAGCATAGTAGTTCGGCAAAACATTCAGTACTTC; CDR3 protein: CASSSIVVRQNIQYF; clone size: -; J gene: TRBJ2-4; D gene: -; V gene: TRBV19
CDR3 DNA: TGTGCCAGCAGCCAAACTGGTGGGGATACGCAGTATTTT; CDR3 protein: CASSQTGGDTQYF; clone size: -; J gene: TRBJ2-3; D gene: -; V gene: TRBV14
CDR3 DNA: TGTGCCATCAGTGCCGGGACGGCGGACCAAGAGACCCAGTACTTC; CDR3 protein: CAISAGTADQETQYF; clone size: -; J gene: TRBJ2-5; D gene: -; V gene: TRBV10-3